A selection of T cell receptor beta chains follows, all from one sample in a study of blood T cell dynamics during melanoma immunotherapy. Generated by immunoSEQ multiplex PCR, the TCRdb table keeps only in-frame clones and is missing some. This sample yields approximately 29,000 clones, of which roughly 83% are seen a single time; 10% belongs to the top ten. Sample: blood, taken from a patient treated with checkpoint blockade. Every receptor here comes from a human donor with melanoma. CDR3s include the opening cysteine and the closing phenylalanine or tryptophan.

j_call v_call cdr3_aa
TRBJ1-3 TRBV5-8 CASSLGGANTIYF
TRBJ2-1 TRBV6-5 CASSYTSSSSYNEQFF
TRBJ2-2 TRBV10-3 CAISETGTGAGELFF
TRBJ2-3 TRBV28 CASSFRGLADTQYF
TRBJ2-5 TRBV7-2 CASSSGQGGPQETQYF
TRBJ1-1 TRBV29-1 CSVEVQGTMNTEAFF
TRBJ2-5 TRBV25-1 CASTQGSETQYF
TRBJ1-2 TRBV6-6 CASTIPGQGSGYTF
TRBJ2-1 TRBV2 CASNAVREQFF
TRBJ1-1 TRBV5-1 CASTWTNPMNTEAFF
TRBJ1-5 TRBV10-3 CAISDRGRAGQPQHF
TRBJ2-7 TRBV6-1 CATQRLAGLDEQYF
TRBJ2-3 TRBV28 CASSLLGGLAATDTQYF
TRBJ1-4 TRBV27 CASSSHKAPIEKLFF
TRBJ2-7 TRBV5-1 CASSLGGESYEQYF
TRBJ2-3 TRBV7-2 CASSQEGTDTQYF
TRBJ1-4 TRBV19 CASSSRSLEKLFF
TRBJ1-1 TRBV7-8 CASSLSGRTTEAFF